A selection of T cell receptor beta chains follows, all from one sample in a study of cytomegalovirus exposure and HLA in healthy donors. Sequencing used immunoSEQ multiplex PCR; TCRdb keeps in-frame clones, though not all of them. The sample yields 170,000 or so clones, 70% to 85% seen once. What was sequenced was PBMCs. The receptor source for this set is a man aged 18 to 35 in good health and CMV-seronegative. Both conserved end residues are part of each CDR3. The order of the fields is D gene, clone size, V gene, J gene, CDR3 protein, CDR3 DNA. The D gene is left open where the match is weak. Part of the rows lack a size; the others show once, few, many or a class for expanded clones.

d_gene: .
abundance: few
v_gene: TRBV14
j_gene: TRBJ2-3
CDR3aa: CASSLNREDTQYF
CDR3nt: TGTGCCAGCAGCCTAAACAGGGAAGATACGCAGTATTTT

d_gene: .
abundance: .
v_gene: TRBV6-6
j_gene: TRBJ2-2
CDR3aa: CASSYQTGELFF
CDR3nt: TGTGCCAGCAGTTACCAAACCGGGGAGCTGTTTTTT

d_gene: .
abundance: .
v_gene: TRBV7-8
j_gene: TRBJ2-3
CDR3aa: CASSRGADTQYF
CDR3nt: TGTGCCAGCAGCCGGGGAGCAGATACGCAGTATTTT

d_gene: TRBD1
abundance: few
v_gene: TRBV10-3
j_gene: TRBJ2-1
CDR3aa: CAINGQGGYNEQFF
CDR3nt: TGTGCCATCAATGGACAGGGAGGCTACAATGAGCAGTTCTTC

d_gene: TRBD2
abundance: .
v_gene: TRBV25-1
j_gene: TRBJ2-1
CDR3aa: CASSEGLAEYNEQFF
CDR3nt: TGTGCCAGCAGTGAGGGACTAGCGGAATACAATGAGCAGTTCTTC

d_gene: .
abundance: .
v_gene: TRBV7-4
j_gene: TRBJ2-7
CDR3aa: CASSLSSTSEQYF
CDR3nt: TGTGCCAGCAGCTTATCTTCGACATCCGAGCAGTACTTC

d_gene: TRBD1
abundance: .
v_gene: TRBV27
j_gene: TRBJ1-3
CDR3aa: CASSHHPPRDRVPVKRGNTIYF
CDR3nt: TGTGCCAGCAGTCACCACCCACCCCGGGACAGGGTTCCCGTGAAAAGGGGAAACACCATATATTTT

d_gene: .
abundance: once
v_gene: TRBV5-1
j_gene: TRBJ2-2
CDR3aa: CASSLARGAGELFF
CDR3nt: TGCGCCAGCAGCTTGGCCAGGGGCGCCGGGGAGCTGTTTTTT

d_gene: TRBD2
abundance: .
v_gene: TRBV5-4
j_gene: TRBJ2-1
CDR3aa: CASSFLAGNNEQFF
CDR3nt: TGTGCCAGCAGCTTTCTAGCGGGGAACAATGAGCAGTTCTTC

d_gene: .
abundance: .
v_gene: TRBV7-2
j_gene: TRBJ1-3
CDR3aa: CASSLPVSGNTIYF
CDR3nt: TGTGCCAGCAGCTTACCGGTCTCTGGAAACACCATATATTTT

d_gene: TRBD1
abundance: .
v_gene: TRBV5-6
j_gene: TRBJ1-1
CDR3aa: CASSLHAGGPEAFF
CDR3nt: TGTGCCAGCAGCTTGCATGCAGGGGGCCCTGAAGCTTTCTTT

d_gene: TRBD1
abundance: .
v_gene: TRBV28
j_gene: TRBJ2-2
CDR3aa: CASRGRTGRTGELFF
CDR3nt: TGTGCCAGCAGGGGAAGGACAGGGAGAACCGGGGAGCTGTTTTTT

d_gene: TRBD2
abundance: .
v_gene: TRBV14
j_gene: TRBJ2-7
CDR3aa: CASSQEIYAGAYEQYF
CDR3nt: TGTGCCAGCAGCCAAGAGATTTATGCGGGAGCCTACGAGCAGTACTTC

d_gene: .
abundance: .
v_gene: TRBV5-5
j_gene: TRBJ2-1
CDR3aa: CASSLDTGYSYNEQFF
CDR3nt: TGTGCCAGCAGCTTGGACACAGGGTACTCCTACAATGAGCAGTTCTTC

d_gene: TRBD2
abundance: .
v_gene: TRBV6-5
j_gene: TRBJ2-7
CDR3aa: CASSYSMLAGEKQYF
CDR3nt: TGTGCCAGCAGTTACTCGATGCTGGCGGGAGAGAAGCAGTACTTC

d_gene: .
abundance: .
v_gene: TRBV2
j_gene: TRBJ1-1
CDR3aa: CASSSGTEAFF
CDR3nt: TGTGCCAGCAGTTCCGGGACAGAAGCTTTCTTT

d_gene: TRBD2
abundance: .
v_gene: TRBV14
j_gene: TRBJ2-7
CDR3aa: CASSHRAGGPREQYF
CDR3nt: TGTGCCAGCAGCCATCGAGCGGGAGGGCCCCGCGAGCAGTACTTC

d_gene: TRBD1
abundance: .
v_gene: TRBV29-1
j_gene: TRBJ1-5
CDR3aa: CSVQGTGSQPQHF
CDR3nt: TGCAGCGTGCAAGGGACAGGAAGTCAGCCCCAGCATTTT

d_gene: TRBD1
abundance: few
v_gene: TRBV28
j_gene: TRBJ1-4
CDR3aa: CASSLGYRGKLFF
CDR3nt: TGTGCCAGCAGTTTGGGGTACAGGGGAAAACTGTTTTTT

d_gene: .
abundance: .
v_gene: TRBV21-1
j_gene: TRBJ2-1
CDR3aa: CASSCRQHLYTHNEQFF
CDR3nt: TGTGCCAGCAGCTGTCGACAGCACCTTTATACCCACAATGAGCAGTTCTTC

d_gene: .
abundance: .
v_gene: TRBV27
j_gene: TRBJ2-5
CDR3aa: CASSLYGSGETQYF
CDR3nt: TGTGCCAGCAGTTTATACGGGAGTGGAGAGACCCAGTACTTC

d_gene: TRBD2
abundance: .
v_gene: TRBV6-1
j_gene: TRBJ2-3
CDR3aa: CASSATSGIFDTQYF
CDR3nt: TGTGCCAGCAGTGCGACTAGCGGGATTTTTGATACGCAGTATTTT

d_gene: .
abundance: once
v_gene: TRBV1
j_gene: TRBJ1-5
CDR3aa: CTSSQTSTGVTVLPQHF
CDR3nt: TGCACCAGCAGCCAAACATCAACAGGGGTGACGGTGCTGCCCCAGCATTTT

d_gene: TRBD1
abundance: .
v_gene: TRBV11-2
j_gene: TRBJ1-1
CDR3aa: CASGLGTGLSAEAFF
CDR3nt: TGTGCCAGCGGGTTGGGGACAGGGCTGAGCGCTGAAGCTTTCTTT

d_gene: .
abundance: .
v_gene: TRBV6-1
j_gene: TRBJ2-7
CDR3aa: CASSGVGHQYYEQYF
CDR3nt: TGTGCCAGCAGTGGGGTGGGGCACCAGTACTACGAGCAGTACTTC

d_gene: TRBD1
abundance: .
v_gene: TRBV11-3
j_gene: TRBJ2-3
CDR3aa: CASSQGQSSTDTQYF
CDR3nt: TGTGCCAGCAGCCAGGGACAGTCAAGCACAGATACGCAGTATTTT

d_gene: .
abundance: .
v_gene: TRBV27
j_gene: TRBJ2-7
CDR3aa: CATSPPSSHEQYF
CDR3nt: TGTGCCACCAGTCCCCCGAGTAGCCACGAGCAGTACTTC

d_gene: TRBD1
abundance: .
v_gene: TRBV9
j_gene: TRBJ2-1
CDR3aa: CASSVGQGASYNEQFF
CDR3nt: TGTGCCAGCAGCGTGGGACAGGGGGCTTCCTACAATGAGCAGTTCTTC

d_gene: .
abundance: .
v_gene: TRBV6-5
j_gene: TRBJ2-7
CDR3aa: CASSYSRGYEQYF
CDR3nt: TGTGCCAGCAGTTACAGTAGGGGTTACGAGCAGTACTTC

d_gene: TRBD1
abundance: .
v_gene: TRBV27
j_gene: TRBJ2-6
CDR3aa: CASSPGTVPSGANVLTF
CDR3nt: TGTGCCAGCAGTCCCGGGACAGTCCCCTCTGGGGCCAACGTCCTGACTTTC

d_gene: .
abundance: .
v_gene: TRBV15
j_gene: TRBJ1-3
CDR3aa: CATSRDVASGNTIYF
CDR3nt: TGTGCCACCAGCAGAGATGTCGCCAGTGGAAACACCATATATTTT

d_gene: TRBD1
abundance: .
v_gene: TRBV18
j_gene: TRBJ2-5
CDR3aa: CASSSGQGGKETQYF
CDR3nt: TGTGCCAGCTCAAGCGGACAGGGTGGGAAAGAGACCCAGTACTTC

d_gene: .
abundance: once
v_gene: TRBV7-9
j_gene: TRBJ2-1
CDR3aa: CASSAFQYSNEQFF
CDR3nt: TGTGCCAGCAGCGCCTTCCAGTATTCGAATGAGCAGTTCTTC

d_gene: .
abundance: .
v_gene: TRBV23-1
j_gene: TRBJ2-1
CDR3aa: CASSPDTKTVEQFF
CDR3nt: TGCGCCAGCAGTCCGGACACCAAAACTGTTGAGCAGTTCTTC

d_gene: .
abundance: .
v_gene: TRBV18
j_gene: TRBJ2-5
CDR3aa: CASSPGIMGETQYF
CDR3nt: TGTGCCAGCTCCCCCGGGATCATGGGGGAGACCCAGTACTTC

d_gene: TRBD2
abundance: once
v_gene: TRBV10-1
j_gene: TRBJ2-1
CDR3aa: CASSAVAGGLEQFF
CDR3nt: TGCGCCAGCAGTGCGGTAGCGGGGGGGCTTGAGCAGTTCTTC

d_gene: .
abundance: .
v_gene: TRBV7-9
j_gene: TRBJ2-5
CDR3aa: CASSFTPQETQYF
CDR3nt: TGTGCCAGCAGCTTCACACCCCAAGAGACCCAGTACTTC

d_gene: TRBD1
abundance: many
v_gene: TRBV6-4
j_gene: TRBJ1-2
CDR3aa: CASSDSGTGYTF
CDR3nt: TGTGCCAGCAGTGACTCGGGGACAGGGTACACCTTC

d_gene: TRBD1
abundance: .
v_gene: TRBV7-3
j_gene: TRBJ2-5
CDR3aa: CASSLTGGHQETQYF
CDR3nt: TGTGCCAGCAGCTTAACAGGGGGCCACCAAGAGACCCAGTACTTC

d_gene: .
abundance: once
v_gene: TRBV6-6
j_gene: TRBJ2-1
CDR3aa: CASSYLLSIYNEQFF
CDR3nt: TGTGCCAGCAGTTACTTATTGAGTATCTACAATGAGCAGTTCTTC

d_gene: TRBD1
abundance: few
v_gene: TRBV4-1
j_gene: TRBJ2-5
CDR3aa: CASSQTGGVPETQYF
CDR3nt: TGCGCCAGCAGCCAGACAGGGGGCGTGCCGGAGACCCAGTACTTC

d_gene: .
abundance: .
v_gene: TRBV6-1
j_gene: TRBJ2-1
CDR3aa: CASTPPGSSYNEQFF
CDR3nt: TGTGCCAGCACCCCACCAGGATCCTCCTACAATGAGCAGTTCTTC

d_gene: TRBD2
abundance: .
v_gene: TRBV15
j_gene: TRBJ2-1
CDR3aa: CATSPQRELGDEQFF
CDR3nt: TGTGCCACCAGCCCGCAGCGGGAGTTGGGAGATGAGCAGTTCTTC

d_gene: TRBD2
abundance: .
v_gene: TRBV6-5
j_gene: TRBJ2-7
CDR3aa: CASSRAASGSGVQYF
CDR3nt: TGTGCCAGCAGTCGCGCGGCTAGCGGGAGTGGAGTGCAGTACTTC

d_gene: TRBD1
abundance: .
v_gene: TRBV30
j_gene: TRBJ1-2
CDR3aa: CAWSGHRGQSYGYTF
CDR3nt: TGTGCCTGGAGTGGACACAGGGGGCAGAGCTATGGCTACACCTTC

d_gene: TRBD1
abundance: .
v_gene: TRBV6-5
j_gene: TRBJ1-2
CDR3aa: CASTTPGQGVRGYTF
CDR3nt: TGTGCCAGCACTACACCGGGACAGGGGGTTAGAGGCTACACCTTC

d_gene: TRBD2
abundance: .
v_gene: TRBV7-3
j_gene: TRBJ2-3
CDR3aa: CASSPAQAGGTDTQYF
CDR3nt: TGTGCCAGCAGCCCGGCTCAAGCGGGAGGGACGGATACGCAGTATTTT

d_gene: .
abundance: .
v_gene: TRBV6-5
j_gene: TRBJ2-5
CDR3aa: CASSLSGGQETQYF
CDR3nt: TGTGCCAGCAGTTTATCCGGCGGCCAAGAGACCCAGTACTTC

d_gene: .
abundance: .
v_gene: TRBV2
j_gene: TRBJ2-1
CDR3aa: CASSEQGFDNEQFF
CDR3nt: TGTGCCAGCAGTGAACAGGGGTTTGACAATGAGCAGTTCTTC

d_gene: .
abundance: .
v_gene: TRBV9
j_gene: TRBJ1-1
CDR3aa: CASSVATANTEAFF
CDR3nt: TGTGCCAGCAGCGTGGCGACAGCGAACACTGAAGCTTTCTTT

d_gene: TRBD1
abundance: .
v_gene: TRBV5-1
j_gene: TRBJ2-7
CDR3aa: CASSLGQGSWDEQYF
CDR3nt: TGCGCCAGCAGCTTGGGACAGGGGAGTTGGGACGAGCAGTACTTC

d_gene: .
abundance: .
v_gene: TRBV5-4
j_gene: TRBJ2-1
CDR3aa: CASSLFQTSLSYNEQFF
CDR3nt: TGTGCCAGCAGCTTGTTCCAGACTAGTTTGTCCTACAATGAGCAGTTCTTC

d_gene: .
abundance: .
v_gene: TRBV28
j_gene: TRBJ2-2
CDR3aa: CASRLGGSTGELFF
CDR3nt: TGTGCCAGCAGATTAGGGGGGAGTACCGGGGAGCTGTTTTTT

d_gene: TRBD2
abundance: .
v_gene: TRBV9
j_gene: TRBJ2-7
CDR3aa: CASSSSRGSGVYDEQYF
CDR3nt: TGTGCCAGCAGCTCCTCCCGGGGTAGCGGGGTTTACGACGAGCAGTACTTC

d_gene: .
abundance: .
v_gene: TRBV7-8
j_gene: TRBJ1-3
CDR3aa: CASSSETFSGNTIYF
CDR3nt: TGTGCCAGCAGCTCCGAAACATTCTCTGGAAACACCATATATTTT

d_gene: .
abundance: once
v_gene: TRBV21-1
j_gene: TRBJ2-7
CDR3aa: CASGAILSNYEQYF
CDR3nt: TGTGCCAGCGGCGCCATACTATCGAACTACGAGCAGTACTTC

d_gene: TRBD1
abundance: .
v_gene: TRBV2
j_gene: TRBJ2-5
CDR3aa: CASSTRGQVETQYF
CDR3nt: TGTGCCAGCTCCACAAGGGGACAGGTAGAGACCCAGTACTTC